The 10 T cell receptor beta chains below come from one sample, sequenced in a study of T cell changes during pregnancy in multiple sclerosis. Clones were read by immunoSEQ multiplex PCR, and TCRdb kept only the in-frame ones, dropping some. The table records around 96,000 clones, approximately 94% of them present only once. The source material was peripheral blood, sampled in the third trimester of pregnancy. The receptors here all came from a female donor with multiple sclerosis, enrolled in a pregnancy study.

J is TRBJ2-7 and V is TRBV5-1, with D tentatively TRBD2 (5 bases). This CDR3 comprises 14 residues. Germline V CDR1 and CDR2: SGHRS, YFSETQ. V was shortened by 3 bases and J by 0 bases, with 10 bases between the two germline ends. The CDR3 here is CASSWADYSYEQYF. DNA for the CDR3: TGCGCCAGCAGCTGGGCAGACTACTCCTACGAGCAGTACTTC.

The J gene is TRBJ2-2, the V gene TRBV7-9, with TRBD2 matching over 7 bases. Germline CDR1 reads SEHNR; CDR2 reads FQNEAQ (reference sequence). The CDR3 loop spans 17 amino acids. The V and J ends lost 5 bases and 2 bases, in that order; junction bases with no gene match: 11. The CDR3, as DNA: TGTGCCAGCAGCCTGACGGGAGGAGGATTAAACACCGGGGAGCTGTTTTTT. It specifies CASSLTGGGLNTGELFF.

The chain has TRBV7-3 and TRBJ2-3; 10 bases agree with TRBD2. This CDR3 region has 16 residues. Germline V gene sequence: CDR1 SGHTA, CDR2 FQGTGA. Trimming at V came to 4 bases and at J to 4 bases, leaving 8 bases not matched to a gene. The CDR3 region is CASSSLAGDDPDTQYF. The DNA of the CDR3 is TGTGCCAGCAGCTCCCTAGCGGGAGACGATCCAGATACGCAGTATTTT.

This clone was recorded only once. V gene TRBV19 combines with J gene TRBJ2-1; 8 bases align to TRBD2. The V segment lost 1 base and the J segment 3 bases; nucleotides outside the gene matches: 8. Germline lookup yields CDR1 LNHDA and CDR2 SQIVND (reference sequence). The CDR3 is made up of 17 amino acids. CDR3 nucleotide sequence: TGTGCCAGTAGTATAGTTTTTAGCGGGGACATCTACAATGAGCAGTTCTTC. Translated: CASSIVFSGDIYNEQFF.

The rearrangement joins TRBV9 to TRBJ2-7, with 9 bases that match TRBD2. CDR1 and CDR2 (germline): SGDLS, YYNGEE. Trimming removed 0 bases from V and 5 bases from J; junction bases left unmatched: 6. The CDR3 consists of 15 residues. The CDR3 DNA reads TGTGCCAGCAGCGTAGGGGGTAGCGGGAGCGACGAGCAGTACTTC. Protein product: CASSVGGSGSDEQYF.

This rearrangement joins TRBV15 to TRBJ2-1, with 7 bases matching TRBD1. This CDR3 comprises 15 residues. CDR1 and CDR2 (germline): LNHNV, YYDKDF (reference sequence). J gave up 0 bases and V 3 bases, and 2 bases lay outside the gene matches. This CDR3 is CATSRGQFSYNEQFF. CDR3 sequence (DNA): TGTGCCACCAGCAGGGGACAGTTCTCCTACAATGAGCAGTTCTTC.

The chain couples TRBV27 to TRBJ2-3, with a weak D call TRBD2 (5 bases). Germline V lookup: CDR1 MNHEY, CDR2 SMNVEV (reference sequence). The germline V and J ends were trimmed by 6 bases and 6 bases, with 7 bases remaining between them. CDR3 length: 11 amino acids. The CDR3 region is CASRSGDTQYF. DNA of the CDR3: TGTGCCAGCAGGTCGGGGGATACGCAGTATTTT.

This chain joins TRBV28 and TRBJ1-1; D possibly corresponds to TRBD1 (6 bases). This CDR3 comprises 16 residues. Trimming pared 4 bases from V and 5 bases from J, leaving 20 bases between. The germline V gene has CDR1 MDHEN and CDR2 SYDVKM. The chain's CDR3 is CASSSLLLDSPTEAFF. Here the CDR3 DNA reads TGTGCCAGCAGTTCGCTTCTTTTGGACAGTCCAACTGAAGCTTTCTTT.

The chain is built from TRBV7-8 and TRBJ1-1, with D possibly TRBD1 on 5 matching bases. CDR1 is SGHVS, CDR2 FQNEAQ, per germline. This CDR3 has 14 residues. V was clipped by 7 bases and J by 1 base, with 13 bases between them. CDR3 in DNA: TGTGCCAGCACCACCGGACAAGGGAACACTGAAGCTTTCTTT. Protein sequence: CASTTGQGNTEAFF.

The chain is built from TRBV7-3 and TRBJ2-7, with a tentative D call TRBD1 (6 bases). Deletions cut 1 base from V and 4 bases from J, with 23 bases between. The CDR3 consists of 18 residues. Germline CDR1 SGHTA, CDR2 FQGTGA. CDR3 residues: CASSLNSLAAQGLYEQYF. The CDR3 bases are TGTGCCAGCAGCTTAAATAGCTTGGCGGCTCAGGGGTTATACGAGCAGTACTTC.